This T cell receptor (beta chain) appears in the sequencing data of a study of shared clonotypes between healthy human individuals (TCRdb year 2020). Turning to the overall study: A couple of women and a few men aged 18 to 49 years were included in the cohort. To estimate repertoire size and how much clonotype sharing occurs between individuals, the study deeply sequenced the blood TCR repertoires of roughly 5 healthy adults. For each donor, three plates each were used for CD4 naive and CD4 memory, two plates were used for CD8 naive, and one plate was used for CD8 memory. To increase sequencing depth and limit assay-specific biases, different laboratories used diverse techniques to prepare libraries and sequence TCR repertoires. Between about 0.8 and 9 billion PBMCs per donor were obtained by leukapheresis.

With respect to this clone: Its antigen remains undetermined. The sample holds no much larger clone one base away, and base qualities are not on file.

The CDR3 starts with the cysteine, ends with the phenylalanine, and has 12 residues. CDR3 DNA only is kept here, 36 bases in frame from base 1. The junction shows trimming of 6 bases on V and 3 bases on J, plus 12 bases between the germline ends. CDR1 and CDR2, per the germline V gene, are SQVTM and ANQGSEA. Using the deep immunoSEQ assay, multiplex PCR amplified TCR CDR3 regions from genomic DNA. Genomic DNA extracted from each cell subset was distributed evenly over all wells of several immunoSEQ 96-well plates, and each plate served as one replicate. For sorted subsets, each replicate PCR was loaded with 200 ng genomic DNA, equivalent to about 30,000 T cell genomes. Purified libraries were quantified with a Qubit 3.0 fluorometer, sized on a Bioanalyzer 2100, and re-quantified with the KAPA Library Quantification kit. Every immunoSEQ 96-well plate was sequenced on a separate single-read 150-cycle Illumina NextSeq 550 flow cell. Per the original workflow: Because the immunoSEQ output included only junctional sequences and no quality scores, the filtering could not be the same as the filtering used for full-length reads. Sequences were annotated with PyIR, a Python wrapper for IgBLAST v1.9, and V/J genes and CDR3 were assigned using IMGT germline references. Reads with weak V/J assignments (E-value above 1e-6), missing CDR3, stop codons, out-of-frame junctions, or ambiguous translated residues were removed. V3J clonotypes were defined as sequences sharing the same inferred V gene, J gene, and CDR3 amino acid sequence. Percentage overlap between repertoires was calculated by dividing the number of shared unique clonotypes by the size of the smaller repertoire. Richness of each repertoire was evaluated using RTK rarefaction, the Chao1 estimator, and Recon v2.1 estimates of unobserved clonotypes. OLGA was used to compute generation probabilities for all TCRbeta clonotypes that the gDNA method yielded from a few donors. What TCRdb holds here is the immuneACCESS table cut down to in-frame rearrangements. Part of the clones is not present; checked against another copy, under half of the missing clones reflect an unresolved V gene, and the others are unexplained. The D gene and trimming were derived from the DNA, and the V and J assignments and clone size from that table. This sample is represented by about 2,100,000 clones; approximately 94% of them were singletons. The leading ten clones occupy around 1.7% of the sample.

CD8 naive samples were CD45RO-negative cells positively selected for CCR7, giving a CD45RA+CCR7+ population that excluded TemRA cells. Healthy HIV-negative adults with no recently reported acute infections or vaccinations were included as donors. All donors were Caucasian adults living in Nashville, Tennessee, USA. Blood was obtained by leukapheresis, after which PBMCs were separated by Ficoll-Histopaque density gradient centrifugation and cryopreserved in liquid nitrogen vapor phase. Analytical flow cytometry was used to check the purity and quantity of each magnetically sorted T cell population. Genomic DNA was isolated from each sorted fraction and quantified by UV absorbance on a Nanodrop 2000c. What the authors observed across the whole study: Compared with non-shared clonotypes, clonotypes shared by all four sorted-subset donors had higher generation probabilities. Sharing across several donors was observed for about 5% of naive CD4, over 3% of naive CD8, 2% to 2.5% of memory CD4, and 0.4% of memory CD8 clonotypes. Pairwise subsampling led to the expectation that sequencing depth would affect the degree of clonotype sharing among donors. Incomplete sequencing was indicated by rarefaction of sorted-subset datasets, despite the large sequencing depth. Naive subsets generally had larger estimated clonotype richness than memory subsets. The small number of donors limited the genetic and exposure-history diversity represented. Only blood was sampled, and tissue TCR repertoires likely differ from those in blood.

Material: naive CD8+ T cells from PBMCs. The intended sense of this specimen's cell subset or site label: CD45RA+CCR7+. This clonotype was sampled from a man aged 18 to 30 in good health. Some clones in this sample may be carry-over from other donors' samples. The chain uses TRBV29-1 and TRBJ2-7, with the D gene not clear enough to name. The nucleotide sequence reads TGCAGCGTCCGAACAGTGGGCTACGAGCAGTACTTC. Its coded protein is CSVRTVGYEQYF.